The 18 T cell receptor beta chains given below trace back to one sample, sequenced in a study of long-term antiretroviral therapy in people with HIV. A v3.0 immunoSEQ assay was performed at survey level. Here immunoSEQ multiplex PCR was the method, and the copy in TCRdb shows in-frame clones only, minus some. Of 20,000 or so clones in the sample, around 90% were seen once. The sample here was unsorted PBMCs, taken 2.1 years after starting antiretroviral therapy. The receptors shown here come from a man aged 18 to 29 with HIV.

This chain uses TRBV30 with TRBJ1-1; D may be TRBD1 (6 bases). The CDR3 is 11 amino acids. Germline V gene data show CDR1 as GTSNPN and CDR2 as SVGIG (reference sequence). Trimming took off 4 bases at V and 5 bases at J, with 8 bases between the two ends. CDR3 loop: CAWIGGTEAFF. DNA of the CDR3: TGTGCCTGGATAGGGGGGACTGAAGCTTTCTTT.

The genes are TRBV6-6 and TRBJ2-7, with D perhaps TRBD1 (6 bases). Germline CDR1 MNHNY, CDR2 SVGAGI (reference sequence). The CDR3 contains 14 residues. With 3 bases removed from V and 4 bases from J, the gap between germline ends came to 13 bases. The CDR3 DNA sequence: TGTGCCAGCAGTTATCTCCCCCAGGGGTACGAGCAGTACTTC. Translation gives CASSYLPQGYEQYF.

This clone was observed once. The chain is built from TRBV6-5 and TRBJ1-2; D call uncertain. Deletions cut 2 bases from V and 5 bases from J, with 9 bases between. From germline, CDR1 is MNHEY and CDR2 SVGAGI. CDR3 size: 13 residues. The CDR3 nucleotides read TGTGCCAGCAGTTACGCAAGTCGGTATGGCTACACCTTC. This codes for CASSYASRYGYTF.

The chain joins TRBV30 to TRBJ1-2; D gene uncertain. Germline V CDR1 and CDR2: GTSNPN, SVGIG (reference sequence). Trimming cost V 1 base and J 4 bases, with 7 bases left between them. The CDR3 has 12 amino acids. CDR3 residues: CAWSDLGYGYTF. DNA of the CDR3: TGTGCCTGGAGTGACCTGGGCTATGGCTACACCTTC.

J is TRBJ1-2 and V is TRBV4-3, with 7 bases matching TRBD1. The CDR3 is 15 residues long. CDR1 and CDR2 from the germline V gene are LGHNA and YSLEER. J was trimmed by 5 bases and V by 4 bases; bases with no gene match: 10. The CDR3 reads CASSPSTGTAYGYTF. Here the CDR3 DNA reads TGCGCCAGCAGCCCATCAACCGGGACAGCTTATGGCTACACCTTC.

CDR3 loop: CASSLTGGNYEQYF. CDR3 coding DNA: TGTGCCAGCAGCCTGACAGGTGGTAACTACGAGCAGTACTTC. V gene TRBV2 combines with J gene TRBJ2-7; weak D call: TRBD1 (6 bases). The CDR3 sequence is 14 residues long. Germline-derived CDR1 and CDR2 are SNHLY and FYNNEI. The ends were cut back, 6 bases at V and 3 bases at J, with 15 bases in the middle.

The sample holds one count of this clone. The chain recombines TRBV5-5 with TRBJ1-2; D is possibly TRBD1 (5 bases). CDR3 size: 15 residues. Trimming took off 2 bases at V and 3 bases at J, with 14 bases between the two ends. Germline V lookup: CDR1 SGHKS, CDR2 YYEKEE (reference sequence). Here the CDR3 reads CASSLTSGVDYGYTF. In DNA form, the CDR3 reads TGTGCCAGCAGCTTAACTTCGGGGGTGGACTATGGCTACACCTTC.

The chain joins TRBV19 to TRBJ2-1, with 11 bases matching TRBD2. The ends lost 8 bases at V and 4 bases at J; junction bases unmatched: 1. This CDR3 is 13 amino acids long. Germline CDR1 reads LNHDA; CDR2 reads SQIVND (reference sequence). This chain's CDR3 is CASRTSGYNEQFF. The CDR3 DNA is TGTGCCAGTCGGACTAGCGGGTACAATGAGCAGTTCTTC.

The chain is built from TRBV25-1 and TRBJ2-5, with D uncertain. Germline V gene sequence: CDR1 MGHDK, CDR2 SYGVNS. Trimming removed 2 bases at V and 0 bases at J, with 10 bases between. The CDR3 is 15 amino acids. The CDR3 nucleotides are TGTGCCAGCAGTGAAGGCCGTGGGTACCAAGAGACCCAGTACTTC. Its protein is CASSEGRGYQETQYF.

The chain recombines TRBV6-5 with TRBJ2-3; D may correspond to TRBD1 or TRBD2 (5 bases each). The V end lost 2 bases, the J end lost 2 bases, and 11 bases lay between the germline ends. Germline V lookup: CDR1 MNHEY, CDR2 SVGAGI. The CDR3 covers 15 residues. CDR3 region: CASSYRDGLTDTQYF. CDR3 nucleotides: TGTGCCAGCAGTTACCGGGACGGCCTCACAGATACGCAGTATTTT.

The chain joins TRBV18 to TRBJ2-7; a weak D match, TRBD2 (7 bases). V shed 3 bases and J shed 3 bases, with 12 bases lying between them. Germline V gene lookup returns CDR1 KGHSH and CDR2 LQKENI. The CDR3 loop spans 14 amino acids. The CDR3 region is CASSPGGAGYEQYF. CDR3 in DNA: TGTGCCAGCTCACCGGGGGGGGCCGGCTACGAGCAGTACTTC.

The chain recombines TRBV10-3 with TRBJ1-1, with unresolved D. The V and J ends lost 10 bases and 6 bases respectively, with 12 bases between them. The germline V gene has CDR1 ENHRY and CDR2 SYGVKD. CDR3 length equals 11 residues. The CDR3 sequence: CATLLGAEAFF. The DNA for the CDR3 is TGTGCCACCCTCCTTGGGGCTGAAGCTTTCTTT.

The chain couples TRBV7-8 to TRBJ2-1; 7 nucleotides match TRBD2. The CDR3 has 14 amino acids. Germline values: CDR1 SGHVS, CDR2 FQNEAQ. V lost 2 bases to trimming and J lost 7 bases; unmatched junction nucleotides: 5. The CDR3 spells CASSLRGGGNEQFF. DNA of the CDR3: TGTGCCAGCAGCTTAAGGGGCGGGGGTAATGAGCAGTTCTTC.

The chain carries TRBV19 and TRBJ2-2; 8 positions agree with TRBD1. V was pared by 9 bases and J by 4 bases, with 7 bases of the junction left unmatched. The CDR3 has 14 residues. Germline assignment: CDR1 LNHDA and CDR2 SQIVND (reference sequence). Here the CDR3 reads CASQRTGFTGELFF. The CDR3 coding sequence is TGTGCCAGCCAAAGGACAGGGTTCACCGGGGAGCTGTTTTTT.

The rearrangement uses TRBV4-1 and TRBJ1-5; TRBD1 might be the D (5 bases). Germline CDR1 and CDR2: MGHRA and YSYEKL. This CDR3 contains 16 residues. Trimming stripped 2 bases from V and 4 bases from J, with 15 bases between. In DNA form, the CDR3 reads TGCGCCAGCAGCCAAAGAGGGCAGGGACTTAATCAGCCCCAGCATTTT. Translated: CASSQRGQGLNQPQHF.

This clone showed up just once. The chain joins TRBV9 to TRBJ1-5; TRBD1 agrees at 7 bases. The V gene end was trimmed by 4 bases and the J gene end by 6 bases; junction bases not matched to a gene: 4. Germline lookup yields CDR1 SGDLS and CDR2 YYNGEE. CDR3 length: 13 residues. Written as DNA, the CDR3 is TGTGCCAGCAGCCCCTCAGGGGGTCAGCCCCAGCATTTT. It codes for CASSPSGGQPQHF.

In DNA, the CDR3 is TGTGCCAGCAGCTCCCTGGGCCCGGCCCATGAGCAGTTCTTC. Its translation is CASSSLGPAHEQFF. The V call is TRBV7-8, the J call TRBJ2-1; unclear D gene. Per germline, CDR1 SGHVS and CDR2 FQNEAQ. This CDR3 spans 14 amino acids. Trimming removed 4 bases at V and 8 bases at J, with 15 bases between.

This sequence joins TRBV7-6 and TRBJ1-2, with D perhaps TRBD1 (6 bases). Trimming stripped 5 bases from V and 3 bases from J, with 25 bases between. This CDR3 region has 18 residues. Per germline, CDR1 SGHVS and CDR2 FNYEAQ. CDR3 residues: CASSPLTGFMSSDYGYTF. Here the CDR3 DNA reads TGTGCCAGCAGCCCCTTGACAGGATTTATGTCTTCGGACTATGGCTACACCTTC.